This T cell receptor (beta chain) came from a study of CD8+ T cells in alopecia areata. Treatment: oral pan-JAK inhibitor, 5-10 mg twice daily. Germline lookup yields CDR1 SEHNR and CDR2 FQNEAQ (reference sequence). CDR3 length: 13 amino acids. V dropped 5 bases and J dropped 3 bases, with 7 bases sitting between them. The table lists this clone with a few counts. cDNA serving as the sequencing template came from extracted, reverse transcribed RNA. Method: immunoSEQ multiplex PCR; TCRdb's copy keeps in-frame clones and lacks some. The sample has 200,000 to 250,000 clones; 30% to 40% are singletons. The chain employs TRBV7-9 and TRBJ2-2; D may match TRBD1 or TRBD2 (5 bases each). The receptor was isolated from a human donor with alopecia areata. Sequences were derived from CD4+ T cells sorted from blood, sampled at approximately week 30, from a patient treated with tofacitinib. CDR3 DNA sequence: TGTGCCAGCAGCCGAGGGGACACCGGGGAGCTGTTTTTT. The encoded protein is CASSRGDTGELFF.